The next 18 T cell receptor beta chains were all read from a single sample in a study of CD8+ T cells in alopecia areata. RNA extraction and reverse transcription yielded cDNA as sequencing template. Produced via immunoSEQ multiplex PCR; TCRdb's table is partial and in-frame only. The table lists about 100,000 clones, about 60% of them singletons. The specimen sequenced was NKG2D-low CD8+ T cells sorted from blood. These TCRs come from a human donor with alopecia areata.

The V gene is TRBV2, the J gene TRBJ2-4; D gene unclear. The CDR3 covers 12 residues. CDR1 is SNHLY, CDR2 FYNNEI, per germline. Trimming stripped 9 bases from V and 8 bases from J, with 14 bases between. CDR3 in DNA: TGTGCCAGTATCGTAGGATTAGACATTCAGTACTTC. Encoded protein: CASIVGLDIQYF.

CDR3 nucleotides: TGCGGGTACCGGGTTTTCTCCGGCTACAATGAGCAGTTCTTC. It yields the protein CGYRVFSGYNEQFF. The chain is built from TRBV29-1 and TRBJ2-1; D is unclear. This CDR3 is built from 14 residues. Germline values: CDR1 SQVTM, CDR2 ANQGSEA.

The chain joins TRBV7-6 to TRBJ2-1, with D possibly matching TRBD2 (6 bases). This CDR3 has 15 amino acids. The V gene's germline CDR1 is SGHVS and CDR2 FNYEAQ. V gave up 5 bases and J gave up 0 bases, with 11 bases separating them. The CDR3 DNA reads TGTGCCAGCAGCCCTAGCGCTAGCTCCTACAATGAGCAGTTCTTC. Amino acid sequence: CASSPSASSYNEQFF.

This clone was detected only once. The chain carries TRBV5-1 and TRBJ1-2; weak D call: TRBD1 (6 bases). The length of the CDR3 is 16 residues. CDR1 SGHRS and CDR2 YFSETQ come from the germline V gene. V lost 4 bases to trimming and J lost 5 bases, with 21 bases between them. CDR3 DNA sequence: TGCGCCAGCAGCCCACGAACGGGGGCAGCGTTGTATGGCTACACCTTC. Translation: CASSPRTGAALYGYTF. The whole variable domain, filled in from reference TRBV5-1 and TRBJ1-2, reads KAGVTQTPRYLIKTRGQQVTLSCSPISGHRSVSWYQQTPGQGLQFLFEYFSETQRNKGNFPGRFSGRQFSNSRSEMNVSTLELGDSALYLCASSPRTGAALYGYTFGSGTRLTVV.

V usage is TRBV5-1 and J usage is TRBJ1-2; D ambiguous. Per the germline V gene, CDR1 is SGHRS and CDR2 is YFSETQ. The CDR3 runs 13 residues. V lost 1 base and J lost 6, with 10 bases in between. CDR3 residues: CASSLHGRDGYTF. As DNA, the CDR3 is TGCGCCAGCAGCTTGCACGGGAGGGATGGCTACACCTTC.

The gene calls are TRBV2 and TRBJ2-7; D perhaps matches TRBD1 (6 bases). V was pared by 9 bases and J by 6 bases, with 12 bases between. From germline, CDR1 is SNHLY and CDR2 FYNNEI. The CDR3 contains 11 residues. The CDR3 DNA reads TGTGCCAGAGGGGGAGTTTCCGAGCAGTACTTC. This translates into CARGGVSEQYF.

V usage is TRBV19 and J usage is TRBJ1-2; 8 bases map to TRBD1. V shed 5 bases, J shed 2 bases, and the junction held 7 bases outside the gene matches. The germline CDR1 and CDR2 sequences are LNHDA and SQIVND (reference sequence). The CDR3 extends over 15 amino acids. The CDR3 protein is CASSPGTGSNYGYTF. As DNA, the CDR3 is TGTGCCAGTAGTCCCGGGACAGGCTCCAACTATGGCTACACCTTC. The variable domain in full, completed from reference TRBV19 and TRBJ1-2, reads DGGITQSPKYLFRKEGQNVTLSCEQNLNHDAMYWYRQDPGQGLRLIYYSQIVNDFQKGDIAEGYSVSREKKESFPLTVTSAQKNPTAFYLCASSPGTGSNYGYTFGSGTRLTVV.

The chain has TRBV6-5 and TRBJ2-5, with D maybe TRBD2 (6 bases). This CDR3 spans 15 amino acids. CDR1 is MNHEY, CDR2 SVGAGI, per germline. V dropped 6 bases and J dropped 5 bases, with 19 bases sitting between them. The DNA of the CDR3 is TGTGCCAGCAGCCTAGCGCCGGGAGTTAGTGAGACCCAGTACTTC. Encoded protein: CASSLAPGVSETQYF.

As DNA, the CDR3 is TGTGCCAGCCCTGCTGGTTTTGGCACAGATACGCAGTATTTT. Its translation is CASPAGFGTDTQYF. The rearrangement links TRBV6-4 to TRBJ2-3; no definite D call. Germline CDR1 MRHNA, CDR2 SNTAGT. V shed 8 bases and J shed 1 base, with 13 bases lying between them. The CDR3 runs to 14 residues.

This clone was seen repeatedly, ten times or more. This chain uses TRBV7-3 with TRBJ1-1; D remains ambiguous. The germline V and J ends were trimmed by 4 bases and 1 base, with 4 bases remaining between them. Germline CDR1 is SGHTA and CDR2 is FQGTGA. This CDR3 is built from 12 residues. The CDR3 here is CASSYGNTEAFF. CDR3 DNA: TGTGCCAGCAGCTACGGGAACACTGAAGCTTTCTTT.

This clone came up once. J is TRBJ2-7 and V is TRBV19; D is possibly TRBD1 (7 bases). The CDR3 extends over 16 amino acids. V lost 0 bases and J 5 bases, leaving 17 bases between the germline ends. The germline V gene has CDR1 LNHDA and CDR2 SQIVND (reference sequence). DNA for the CDR3: TGTGCCAGTAGTATAGACCCGGACAGGAGGGTACACGAGCAGTACTTC. Protein product: CASSIDPDRRVHEQYF. The full variable domain, its missing parts supplied by reference TRBV19 and TRBJ2-7, is DGGITQSPKYLFRKEGQNVTLSCEQNLNHDAMYWYRQDPGQGLRLIYYSQIVNDFQKGDIAEGYSVSREKKESFPLTVTSAQKNPTAFYLCASSIDPDRRVHEQYFGPGTRLTVT.

The V call is TRBV29-1, the J call TRBJ2-7; 7 bases are shared with TRBD2. This CDR3 region has 13 residues. Germline loops: CDR1 SQVTM, CDR2 ANQGSEA. Trimming removed 7 bases from V and 4 bases from J; junction bases left unmatched: 10. This chain's CDR3 is CSAYLTSEYEQYF. The CDR3 DNA is TGCAGCGCATACCTTACTAGCGAGTACGAGCAGTACTTC.

V gene TRBV13 combines with J gene TRBJ2-1; unclear D gene. The CDR3 covers 11 residues. Trimming left V 4 bases short and J 4 bases short, with 2 bases between. Germline CDR1 reads PRHDT; CDR2 reads FYEKMQ (reference sequence). The CDR3 region has the DNA TGTGCCAGCAGCTATTACAATGAGCAGTTCTTC. Residues: CASSYYNEQFF.

The rearrangement links TRBV27 to TRBJ1-5, with D maybe TRBD1 (5 bases). Germline CDR1 MNHEY, CDR2 SMNVEV (reference sequence). V was trimmed by 3 bases and J by 6 bases, leaving 12 bases between them. The CDR3 has 14 residues. The DNA for the CDR3 is TGTGCCAGCAGTTTGGGCGGGGGACCTCAGCCCCAGCATTTT. Translated, it gives CASSLGGGPQPQHF.

V usage is TRBV7-9 and J usage is TRBJ1-3; D call uncertain. The CDR3 runs 15 residues. Between the trimmed V and J ends, which lost 4 bases and 4 bases, there was a span of 14 bases. The germline V gene encodes CDR1 SEHNR and CDR2 FQNEAQ (reference sequence). The chain's CDR3 is CASSSSGPTGNTIYF. In DNA form, the CDR3 reads TGTGCCAGCAGCTCCTCCGGTCCGACGGGAAACACCATATATTTT.

V usage is TRBV27 and J usage is TRBJ2-7; D call uncertain. The CDR3 loop spans 13 amino acids. Trimming stripped 8 bases from V and 0 bases from J, with 11 bases between. Per germline, CDR1 MNHEY and CDR2 SMNVEV (reference sequence). In DNA form, the CDR3 reads TGTGCCAGCCGGACGGCAAGCTCCTACGAGCAGTACTTC. The encoded protein is CASRTASSYEQYF.

The J gene is TRBJ2-1, the V gene TRBV6-6, with D perhaps TRBD1 (6 bases). CDR3 size: 12 residues. V gave up 4 bases and J gave up 7 bases, with 8 bases separating them. The germline CDR1 and CDR2 sequences are MNHNY and SVGAGI (reference sequence). This chain's CDR3 is CASSSGQNEQFF. For the CDR3, the DNA is TGTGCCAGCAGTTCTGGACAGAATGAGCAGTTCTTC.

The chain joins TRBV6-6 to TRBJ2-7; TRBD2 matches at 7 bases. In germline, CDR1 is MNHNY, CDR2 SVGAGI (reference sequence). The V gene end was trimmed by 8 bases and the J gene end by 0 bases; junction bases not matched to a gene: 4. The CDR3 is made up of 13 amino acids. CDR3 protein: CASRSGNSYEQYF. In DNA, the CDR3 is TGTGCCAGCCGAAGCGGGAACTCCTACGAGCAGTACTTC.